The 18 T cell receptor beta chains given below trace back to one sample, sequenced in a study of T-cell memory formation after mild COVID-19. TCRdb independently ran MiXCR on the 5' RACE reads; one entry per CDR3 protein. The table shows fewer than 300,000 distinct CDR3 sequences, with more than 15% occurring only once. The sequencing sample was made of PBMCs or a T cell subset sorted from them (not recorded which). Source of these receptors: a man between 18 and 29 years old who had mild COVID-19 (a few samples of this study predate the infection). Cell type and time point are not known.

This clonotype was observed a handful of times. V and J are TRBV20-1 and TRBJ1-2; TRBD1 aligns across 10 bases. This CDR3 is built from 15 residues. Trimming at V came to 5 bases and at J to 8 bases, leaving 14 bases not matched to a gene. The germline V gene has CDR1 DFQATT and CDR2 SNEGSKA (reference sequence). CDR3 sequence: CSARLTDRGRGGYTF. CDR3 sequence (DNA): TGCAGTGCTCGCCTCACCGACAGGGGGCGAGGGGGCTACACCTTC.

In its sample, this clonotype was seen a few times. The V gene is TRBV10-2, the J gene TRBJ2-4; 7 bases agree with TRBD1. Trimming removed 10 bases from V and 7 bases from J; junction bases left unmatched: 10. The V gene's germline CDR1 is WSHSY and CDR2 SAAADI. The CDR3 runs to 13 residues. The CDR3 DNA follows: TGCGCCACCGGAACTGACAGGGTTAACATTCAGTACTTC. Residues: CATGTDRVNIQYF.

V gene TRBV12-3 or TRBV12-4 combines with J gene TRBJ1-1; D uncertain. With 3 bases removed from V and 4 bases from J, the gap between germline ends came to 15 bases. The CDR3 has 15 residues. The CDR3 is CASSFNLMFGTEAFF. For the CDR3, the DNA is TGTGCCAGCAGTTTTAATCTTATGTTTGGCACTGAAGCTTTCTTT.

The sample holds a few counts of this clonotype. At one end, the junction sequence differs from germline, possibly due to a read error. This chain links TRBV7-7 with TRBJ2-2; D remains ambiguous. Germline V gene lookup returns CDR1 SSHAT and CDR2 FNYEAQ (reference sequence). CDR3 length: 13 amino acids. CDR3 amino acids: CASSLEGFGELFF. In DNA form, the CDR3 reads TGTGCTAGCAGCTTAGAAGGTTTTGGGGAGCTGTTTTTT.

This chain uses TRBV18 with TRBJ2-3; 7 bases are a match to TRBD2. This CDR3 contains 15 residues. CDR1 KGHSH and CDR2 LQKENI come from the germline V gene. V lost 3 bases and J lost 3; bases outside the gene matches: 6. The CDR3 nucleotides read TGTGCCAGCTCACCCTCGGCACTAGCGACAGATACGCAGTATTTT. It yields the protein CASSPSALATDTQYF.

This clonotype was seen more than once but under ten times. V and J are TRBV10-3 and TRBJ2-1, with 7 bases lining up with TRBD2. Germline CDR1 reads ENHRY; CDR2 reads SYGVKD. V shed 2 bases and J 4 bases; nucleotides not matched to a gene: 14. The CDR3 runs to 18 residues. CDR3 bases: TGTGCCATCAGTGAGCCGGGGGGTTCGCGGGGTCAGTACAATGAGCAGTTCTTC. This codes for CAISEPGGSRGQYNEQFF.

The rearrangement uses TRBV4-1 and TRBJ2-7, with D perhaps assigned TRBD1 or TRBD2 (5 bases each). The CDR3 runs 16 residues. V was cut by 1 base and J by 0 bases, with 13 bases left in between. Germline loops: CDR1 MGHRA, CDR2 YSYEKL. In DNA form, the CDR3 reads TGCGCCAGCAGCCAAGGTAGAGGGGCGAGCTCCTACGAGCAGTACTTC. It yields the protein CASSQGRGASSYEQYF.

This clonotype was recorded a few times. This chain links TRBV4-2 with TRBJ2-1; 16 nucleotides line up with TRBD2. Trimming at V came to 1 base and at J to 0 bases, leaving 3 bases not matched to a gene. The CDR3 has 19 amino acids. Germline V gene data show CDR1 as LGHNA and CDR2 as YNFKEQ. CDR3 coding DNA: TGTGCCAGCAGCCAAGCGGGACTAGCGGGGGGGCCCTCCTACAATGAGCAGTTCTTC. Protein product: CASSQAGLAGGPSYNEQFF.

This clonotype was observed a few times. This chain uses TRBV6-2 or TRBV6-3 with TRBJ2-2; 10 nucleotides line up with TRBD2. V trimming: 7 bases; J trimming: 0 bases; junction bases outside the gene matches: 2. CDR3 size: 15 residues. Germline CDR1 and CDR2: MNHEY and SVGEGT. The CDR3 coding sequence is TGTGCCAGCAATGGACTAGCGGCGAACACCGGGGAGCTGTTTTTT. Encoded protein: CASNGLAANTGELFF.

The chain employs TRBV6-5 and TRBJ2-2, with D possibly being TRBD1 (5 bases). There are 16 residues in the CDR3. Trimming took off 2 bases at V and 3 bases at J, with 13 bases between the two ends. Germline lookup yields CDR1 MNHEY and CDR2 SVGAGI. For the CDR3, the DNA is TGTGCCAGCAGTTACGGGGCAGGGCTTCACACCGGGGAGCTGTTTTTT. It translates to CASSYGAGLHTGELFF.

The table lists this clonotype with a few counts. V is TRBV4-2 and J is TRBJ2-5, with TRBD1 identical over 10 bases. Trimming took 2 bases from V and 4 from J; bases not matched to a gene: 7. Germline lookup yields CDR1 LGHNA and CDR2 YNFKEQ. The CDR3 is 16 residues long. As DNA, the CDR3 is TGTGCCAGCAGCCAATCGGACAGGGGGGGACGAGAGACCCAGTACTTC. It is translated as CASSQSDRGGRETQYF.

The V call is TRBV18, the J call TRBJ2-3, with 9 nucleotides matching TRBD1. The V and J ends lost 0 bases and 5 bases, in that order; junction bases with no gene match: 3. The CDR3 is made up of 15 amino acids. Germline lookup yields CDR1 KGHSH and CDR2 LQKENI. The CDR3 nucleotides read TGTGCCAGCTCACCACCGGACAGGGGAGAAGATACGCAGTATTTT. Translation: CASSPPDRGEDTQYF.

This clonotype was found a few times. This sequence joins TRBV9 and TRBJ2-1; 7 bases match TRBD1. This CDR3 is built from 14 residues. The V gene's germline CDR1 is SGDLS and CDR2 YYNGEE. With V trimmed by 2 bases and J by 3 bases, 2 bases remained unmatched. CDR3 sequence (DNA): TGTGCCAGCAGCGTGAGGGACAGCTACAATGAGCAGTTCTTC. It yields the protein CASSVRDSYNEQFF.

In its sample, this clonotype was seen a few times. This chain connects TRBV7-3 to TRBJ1-1, with a tentative D call TRBD1 (5 bases). Germline CDR1 is SGHTA and CDR2 is FQGTGA. Trimming shortened V by 6 bases and J by 0 bases, and 11 bases separated the two germline ends. This CDR3 contains 14 residues. CDR3 in amino acids: CASRSGSVNTEAFF. The CDR3 DNA follows: TGTGCCAGCAGGTCAGGGTCGGTGAACACTGAAGCTTTCTTT.

A few counts support this clonotype. V usage is TRBV4-1 and J usage is TRBJ1-1; D is ambiguous. Per germline, CDR1 MGHRA and CDR2 YSYEKL. Trimming removed 0 bases at V and 3 bases at J, with 14 bases between. The CDR3 loop spans 16 amino acids. For the CDR3, the DNA is TGCGCCAGCAGCCAAGAACAGCTTCCCACGGACACTGAAGCTTTCTTT. Encoded protein: CASSQEQLPTDTEAFF.

The V call is TRBV6-5, the J call TRBJ1-2, with unresolved D. V was cut by 6 bases and J by 5 bases, with 19 bases left in between. Germline V gene sequence: CDR1 MNHEY, CDR2 SVGAGI. This CDR3 spans 15 amino acids. The CDR3 reads CASRPSRSGGYGYTF. CDR3 DNA: TGTGCCAGCAGGCCCTCACGGTCAGGAGGTTATGGCTACACCTTC.

This chain connects TRBV7-2 to TRBJ1-4; no reliable D call. V was clipped by 0 bases and J by 8 bases, with 19 bases between them. The length of the CDR3 is 17 residues. Germline CDR1 and CDR2: SGHTA and FQGNSA. The CDR3 coding sequence is TGTGCCAGCAGCTTAGCGATGGGGAGAGCACCCGGGGAAAAACTGTTTTTT. This encodes CASSLAMGRAPGEKLFF.

This clonotype was seen many times. The chain joins TRBV10-3 to TRBJ1-5; a weak D match, TRBD1 (5 bases). Germline V gene data show CDR1 as ENHRY and CDR2 as SYGVKD. Between the trimmed V and J ends, which lost 7 bases and 4 bases, there was a span of 17 bases. The CDR3 extends over 15 amino acids. The DNA for the CDR3 is TGTGCCATCAAAAAGGACGGACAACATAATCAGCCCCAGCATTTT. This translates into CAIKKDGQHNQPQHF.